This T cell receptor (beta chain) is drawn from a study of cytotoxic CD8 clonotypes in ibrutinib-treated CLL. Overall study: Among patients, around 25 responded partially and 2 completely; roughly 14 then stayed remitted and approximately twelve progressed after median about 74 months. A mean of approximately 260,000 productive templates and over 75,000 productive rearrangements was obtained per sample.

Assay: immunoSEQ multiplex PCR; the TCRdb copy retains only in-frame clones and omits some. Among some 200,000 clones listed, around 70% were seen once. Regarding this clone: Its antigen is currently unknown.

Germline CDR1 is MNHNS and CDR2 is SASEGT. This CDR3 contains 16 residues. V lost 4 bases, J lost 0 bases, and 15 bases lay in between. Findings of the study overall: Exceeding age-matched healthy donors, baseline clonality also tracked the counts of circulating CD8+ T cells. Under treatment, the uncommon public clonotypes either contracted or remained stable.

The V and J genes are TRBV6-1 and TRBJ1-1; D might be TRBD1 (5 bases). The sample consisted of PBMCs, taken after 12 months of ibrutinib treatment. The TCR was taken from a human donor with chronic lymphocytic leukemia. CDR3 sequence reads: CASSVGQVNMNTEAFF. CDR3 DNA: TGTGCCAGCAGTGTGGGGCAGGTCAATATGAACACTGAAGCTTTCTTT.